Detailed here is one T cell receptor (beta chain). Its cognate antigen is unknown. Germline lookup yields CDR1 SGHRS and CDR2 YFSETQ. Trimming at V came to 3 bases and at J to 8 bases, leaving 11 bases not matched to a gene. CDR3 length: 15 amino acids. The data were taken from a study of shared clonotypes between healthy human individuals. Study details: Three plates each covered CD4 naive and memory; CD8 naive two, CD8 memory one.

Profiled with immunoSEQ multiplex PCR; TCRdb holds only in-frame clones, not every one. Among over 2 million clones, 80% to 95% were seen once, and the ten largest hold 0.3% to 0.4%. Findings of the study overall: Unshared clonotypes carried lower generation probabilities than those common to all four donors.

Sequencing was carried out using naive CD4+ T cells from PBMCs. As for subset: CD45RA+ positively selected. The chain uses TRBV5-1 and TRBJ2-1, with 7 positions matching TRBD1. The sequence derives from a man aged 18 to 29 in good health. Some clones in this sample may be carry-over from other donors' samples. In DNA form, the CDR3 reads TGCGCCAGCAGCTACACTAGAGGGGGCCCAGATGAGCAGTTCTTC. Translating it yields CASSYTRGGPDEQFF.